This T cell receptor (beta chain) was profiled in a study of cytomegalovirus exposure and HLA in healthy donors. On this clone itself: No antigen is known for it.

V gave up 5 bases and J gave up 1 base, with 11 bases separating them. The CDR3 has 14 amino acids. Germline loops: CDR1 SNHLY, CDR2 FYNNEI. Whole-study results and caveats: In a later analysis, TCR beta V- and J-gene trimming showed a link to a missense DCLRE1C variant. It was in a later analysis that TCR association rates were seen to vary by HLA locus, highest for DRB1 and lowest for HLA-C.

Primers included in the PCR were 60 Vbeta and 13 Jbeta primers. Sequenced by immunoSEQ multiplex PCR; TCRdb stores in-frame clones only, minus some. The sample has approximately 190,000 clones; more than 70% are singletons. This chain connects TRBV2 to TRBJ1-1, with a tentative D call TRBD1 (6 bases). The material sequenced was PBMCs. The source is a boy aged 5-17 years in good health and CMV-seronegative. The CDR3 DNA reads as TGTGCCAGCAGTCGGGACATGCAGAACACTGAAGCTTTCTTT. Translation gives CASSRDMQNTEAFF. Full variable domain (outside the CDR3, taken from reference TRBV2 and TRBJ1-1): EPEVTQTPSHQVTQMGQEVILRCVPISNHLYFYWYRQILGQKVEFLVSFYNNEISEKSEIFDDQFSVERPDGSNFTLKIRSTKLEDSAMYFCASSRDMQNTEAFFGQGTRLTVV.